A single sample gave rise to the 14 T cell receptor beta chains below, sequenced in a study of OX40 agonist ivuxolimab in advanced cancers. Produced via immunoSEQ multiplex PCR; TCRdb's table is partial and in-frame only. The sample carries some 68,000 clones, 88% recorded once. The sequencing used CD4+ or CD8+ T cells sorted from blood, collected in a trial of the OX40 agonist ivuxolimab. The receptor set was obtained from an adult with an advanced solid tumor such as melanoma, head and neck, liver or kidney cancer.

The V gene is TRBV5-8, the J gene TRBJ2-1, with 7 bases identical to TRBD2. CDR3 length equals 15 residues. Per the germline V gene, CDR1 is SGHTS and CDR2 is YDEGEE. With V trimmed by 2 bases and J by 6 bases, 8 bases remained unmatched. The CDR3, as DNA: TGTGCCAGCAGCTTCCCTGGACTAGTGCTCAATGAGCAGTTCTTC. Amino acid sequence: CASSFPGLVLNEQFF.

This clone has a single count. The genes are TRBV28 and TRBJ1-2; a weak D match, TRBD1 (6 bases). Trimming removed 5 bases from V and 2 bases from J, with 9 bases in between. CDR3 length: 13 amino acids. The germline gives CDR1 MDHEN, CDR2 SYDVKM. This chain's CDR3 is CASSLTGNYGYTF. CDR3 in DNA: TGTGCCAGCAGTCTTACAGGGAACTATGGCTACACCTTC.

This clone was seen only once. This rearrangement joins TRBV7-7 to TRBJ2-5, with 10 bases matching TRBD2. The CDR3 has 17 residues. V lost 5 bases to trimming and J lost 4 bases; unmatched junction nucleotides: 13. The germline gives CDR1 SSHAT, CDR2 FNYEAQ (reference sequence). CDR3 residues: CASSPALVAGGSETQYF. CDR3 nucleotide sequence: TGTGCCAGCAGCCCCGCGTTGGTAGCGGGAGGTTCAGAGACCCAGTACTTC.

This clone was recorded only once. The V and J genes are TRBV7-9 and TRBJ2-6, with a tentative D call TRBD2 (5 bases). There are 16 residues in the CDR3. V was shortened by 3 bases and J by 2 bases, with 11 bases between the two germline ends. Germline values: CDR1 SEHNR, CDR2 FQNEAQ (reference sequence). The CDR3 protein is CASSFESGTGANVLTF. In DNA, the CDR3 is TGTGCCAGCAGCTTTGAATCGGGGACTGGGGCCAACGTCCTGACTTTC.

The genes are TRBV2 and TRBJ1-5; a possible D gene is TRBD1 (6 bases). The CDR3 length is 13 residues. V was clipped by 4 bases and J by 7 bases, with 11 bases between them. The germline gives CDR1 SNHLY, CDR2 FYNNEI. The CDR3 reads CASSGQAEQPQHF. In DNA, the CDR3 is TGTGCCAGCAGTGGACAGGCTGAGCAGCCCCAGCATTTT. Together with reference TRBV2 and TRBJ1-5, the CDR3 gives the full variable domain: EPEVTQTPSHQVTQMGQEVILRCVPISNHLYFYWYRQILGQKVEFLVSFYNNEISEKSEIFDDQFSVERPDGSNFTLKIRSTKLEDSAMYFCASSGQAEQPQHFGDGTRLSIL.

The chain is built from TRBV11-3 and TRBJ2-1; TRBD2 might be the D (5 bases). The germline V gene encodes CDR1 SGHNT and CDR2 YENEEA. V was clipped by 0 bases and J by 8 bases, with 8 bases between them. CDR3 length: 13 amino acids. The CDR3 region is CASSLDLRDEQFF. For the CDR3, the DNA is TGTGCCAGCAGCTTAGACCTGCGGGATGAGCAGTTCTTC.

The CDR3 sequence is CASSQVEGGAEAFF. Here the CDR3 DNA reads TGTGCCAGCAGCCAAGTCGAGGGTGGGGCTGAAGCTTTCTTT. The rearrangement links TRBV14 to TRBJ1-1; D unresolved. The ends were cut back, 1 base at V and 6 bases at J, with 12 bases in the middle. The CDR3 extends over 14 amino acids. Germline values: CDR1 SGHDN, CDR2 FVKESK.

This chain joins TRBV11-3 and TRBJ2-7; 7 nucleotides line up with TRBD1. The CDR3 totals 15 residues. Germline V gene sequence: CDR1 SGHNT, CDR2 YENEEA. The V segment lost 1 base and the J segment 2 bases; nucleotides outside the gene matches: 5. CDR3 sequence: CASSLVTTGAYEQYF. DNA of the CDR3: TGTGCCAGCAGCTTAGTCACCACAGGGGCCTACGAGCAGTACTTC. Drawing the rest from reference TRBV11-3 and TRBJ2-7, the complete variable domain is EAGVVQSPRYKIIEKKQPVAFWCNPISGHNTLYWYLQNLGQGPELLIRYENEEAVDDSQLPKDRFSAERLKGVDSTLKIQPAELGDSAVYLCASSLVTTGAYEQYFGPGTRLTVT.

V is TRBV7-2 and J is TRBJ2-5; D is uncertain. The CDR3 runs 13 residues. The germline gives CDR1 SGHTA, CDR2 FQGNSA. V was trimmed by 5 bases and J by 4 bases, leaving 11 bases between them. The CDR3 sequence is CASSILPRETQYF. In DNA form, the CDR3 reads TGTGCCAGCAGCATACTACCTCGAGAGACCCAGTACTTC.

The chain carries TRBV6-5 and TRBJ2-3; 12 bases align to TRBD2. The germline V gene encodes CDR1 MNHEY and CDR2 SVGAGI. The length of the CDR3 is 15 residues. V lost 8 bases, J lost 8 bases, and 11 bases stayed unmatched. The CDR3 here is CASRASGGAFGTQYF. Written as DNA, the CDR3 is TGTGCCAGCCGGGCTAGCGGGGGGGCCTTTGGTACGCAGTATTTT.

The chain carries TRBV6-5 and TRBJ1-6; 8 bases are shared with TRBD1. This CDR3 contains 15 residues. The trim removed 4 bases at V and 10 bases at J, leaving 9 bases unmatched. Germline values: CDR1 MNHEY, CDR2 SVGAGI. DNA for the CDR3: TGTGCCAGCAGTTTGGACAGGGCTCCGGGGTCACCCCTCCACTTT. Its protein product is CASSLDRAPGSPLHF.

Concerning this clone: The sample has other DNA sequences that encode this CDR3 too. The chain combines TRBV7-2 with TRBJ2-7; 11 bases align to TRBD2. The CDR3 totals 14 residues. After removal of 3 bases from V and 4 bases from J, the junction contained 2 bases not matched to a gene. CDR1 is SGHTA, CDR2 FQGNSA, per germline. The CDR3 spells CASSFSGGAYEQYF. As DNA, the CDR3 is TGTGCCAGCAGCTTTAGCGGGGGGGCTTACGAGCAGTACTTC. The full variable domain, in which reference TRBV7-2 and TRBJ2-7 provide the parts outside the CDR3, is GAGVSQSPSNKVTEKGKDVELRCDPISGHTALYWYRQSLGQGLEFLIYFQGNSAPDKSGLPSDRFSAERTGGSVSTLTIQRTQQEDSAVYLCASSFSGGAYEQYFGPGTRLTVT.

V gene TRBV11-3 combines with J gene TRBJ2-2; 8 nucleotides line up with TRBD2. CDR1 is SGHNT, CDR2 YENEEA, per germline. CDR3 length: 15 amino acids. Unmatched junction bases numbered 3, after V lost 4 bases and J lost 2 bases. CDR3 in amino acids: CASSWGTSNTGELFF. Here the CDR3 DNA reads TGTGCCAGCAGCTGGGGGACTAGTAACACCGGGGAGCTGTTTTTT.

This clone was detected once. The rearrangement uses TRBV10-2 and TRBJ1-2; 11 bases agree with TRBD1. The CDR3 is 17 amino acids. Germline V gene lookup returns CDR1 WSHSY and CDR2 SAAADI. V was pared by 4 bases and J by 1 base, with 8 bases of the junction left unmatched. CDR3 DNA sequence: TGCGCCAGCAGTGTGCGGACAGGGGGCGCGGATAACTATGGCTACACCTTC. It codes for CASSVRTGGADNYGYTF.